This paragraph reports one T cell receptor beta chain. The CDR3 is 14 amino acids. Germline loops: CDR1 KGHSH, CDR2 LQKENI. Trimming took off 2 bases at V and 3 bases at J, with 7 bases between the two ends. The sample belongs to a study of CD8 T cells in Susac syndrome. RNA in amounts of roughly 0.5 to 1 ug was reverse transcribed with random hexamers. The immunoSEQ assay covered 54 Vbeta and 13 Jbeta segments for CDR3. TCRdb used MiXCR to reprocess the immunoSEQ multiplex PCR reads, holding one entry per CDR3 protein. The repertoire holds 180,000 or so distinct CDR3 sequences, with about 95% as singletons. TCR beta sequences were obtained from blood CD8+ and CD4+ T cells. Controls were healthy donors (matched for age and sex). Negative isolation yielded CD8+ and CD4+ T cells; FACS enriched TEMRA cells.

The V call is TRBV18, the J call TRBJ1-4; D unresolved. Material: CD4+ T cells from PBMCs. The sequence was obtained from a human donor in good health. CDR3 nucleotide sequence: TGTGCCAGCTCACCAAATACACCTAATGAAAAACTGTTTTTT. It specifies CASSPNTPNEKLFF. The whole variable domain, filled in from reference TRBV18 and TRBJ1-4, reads NAGVMQNPRHLVRRRGQEARLRCSPMKGHSHVYWYRQLPEEGLKFMVYLQKENIIDESGMPKERFSAEFPKEGPSILRIQQVVRGDSAAYFCASSPNTPNEKLFFGSGTQLSVL.